This entry is about one T cell receptor beta chain. Germline-derived CDR1 and CDR2 are LGHDT and YNNKEL (reference sequence). The CDR3 has 16 amino acids. The data are from a study of T cells expressing NK-cell markers. From its re-call of the 5' RACE reads, TCRdb lists each CDR3 protein once, without DNA. This table lists some 500,000 distinct CDR3 sequences. The sample comprised blood T cells: a sorted CD56 or NKG2C T cell subset, CD4+ or CD8+ T cells, or bulk PBMC T cells (not recorded which). The rearrangement uses TRBV3-1 and TRBJ2-2; with no DNA, the TCRdb D assignment of TRBD2 cannot be verified. This sequence was found in a woman aged 45-59 years in good health. This CDR3 is CASSLTSGRNTGELFF. Based on the CDR3 plus reference TRBV3-1 and TRBJ2-2, the full variable domain is DTAVSQTPKYLVTQMGNDKSIKCEQNLGHDTMYWYKQDSKKFLKIMFSYNNKELIINETVPNRFSPKSPDKAHLNLHINSLELGDSAVYFCASSLTSGRNTGELFFGEGSRLTVL.